This TCR beta chain was profiled in a study of liver allograft versus peripheral blood T cells. About the study: Transplanted livers held T cell receptor repertoires, and these were compared with repertoires in recipients' peripheral blood. Study results and caveats: It was reported that the T cell receptor repertoires found inside liver allografts differed from those that were detected in peripheral blood.

TCRdb passed the reads through MiXCR, listing each CDR3 protein once. The sample has approximately 12,000 distinct CDR3 sequences; about a quarter are singletons. Points on this clonotype: Its specificity is unknown.

This CDR3 contains 14 residues. V dropped 0 bases and J dropped 6 bases, with 13 bases sitting between them. CDR1 and CDR2 (germline): SGHDT, YYEEEE. The TCR sequence derives from a human patient who had a liver transplant. Some T cells may have originated in the graft donor. This chain joins TRBV5-6 and TRBJ2-7, with D possibly being TRBD1 (6 bases). CDR3 protein: CASSLVPQGGEQYF. For the CDR3, the DNA is TGTGCCAGCAGCTTGGTACCCCAAGGGGGCGAGCAGTACTTC.